These T cell receptor beta chains were read from a single sample in a study of blood T cell repertoires in COVID-19. The protocol was immunoSEQ multiplex PCR, while the TCRdb copy is restricted to in-frame clones and leaves out a portion. Of some 300,000 clones in the sample, more than 85% were seen once. Sequenced sample: peripheral blood. These receptors originate from a man aged 70 or older with acute or convalescent COVID-19. Each CDR3 is given with its conserved first and last residue. A D gene is named only where the DNA matches it firmly. The size of a clone is reported for some rows only, either as once, few or many, or as a class for expanded clones.

d_gene	j_gene	abundance	v_gene	CDR3nt	CDR3aa
TRBD1	TRBJ1-4	NA	TRBV28	TGTGCCAGCAAGGGACAGGGGGCCGGCGTTGAAAAACTGTTTTTT	CASKGQGAGVEKLFF
TRBD2	TRBJ2-1	NA	TRBV27	TGTGCCAGCAGTACTTCACTAGCGGGGGGGCAGGTGCAGTTCTTC	CASSTSLAGGQVQFF
NA	TRBJ2-2	few	TRBV28	TGTGCCAGCAGTTTAGGGGGCTCCGGGGAGCTGTTTTTT	CASSLGGSGELFF
TRBD2	TRBJ2-2	NA	TRBV10-2	TGCGCCAGCAGCCGGACTAGCGGAACCGGGGAGCTGTTTTTT	CASSRTSGTGELFF
TRBD2	TRBJ2-3	NA	TRBV19	TGTGCCAGTAAGGCCGGGGGGTATGGAGATACGCAGTATTTT	CASKAGGYGDTQYF
NA	TRBJ2-7	once	TRBV19	TGTGCCAGTAGTATAGCAGGGGTTCACGAGCAGTACTTC	CASSIAGVHEQYF
TRBD1	TRBJ1-1	NA	TRBV7-6	TGTGCCAGCAGCTCTAGACAGGGAAGCACTGAAGCTTTCTTT	CASSSRQGSTEAFF
TRBD2	TRBJ2-3	NA	TRBV7-9	TGTGCCAGCAGCTCCCCTCTAGCGGGGTACACAGATACGCAGTATTTT	CASSSPLAGYTDTQYF
NA	TRBJ1-2	NA	TRBV9	TGTGCCAGCAGCCCGAGTAACGGACAGTATGGCTACACCTTC	CASSPSNGQYGYTF
TRBD2	TRBJ2-5	NA	TRBV9	TGTGCCAGCAGCTTAAAGGGGACTAGCGGGAGGAGGGAGACCCAGTACTTC	CASSLKGTSGRRETQYF
NA	TRBJ1-6	NA	TRBV7-9	TGTGCCAGCAGCTTAGACAGGGATAATTCACCCCTCCACTTT	CASSLDRDNSPLHF
NA	TRBJ2-1	NA	TRBV7-9	TGTGCCAGCAGCTTATCTGTAGAGCAGTTCTTC	CASSLSVEQFF
TRBD2	TRBJ2-1	NA	TRBV2	TGTGCCAGCAGTGATAAGCGGGGGGCCTACAATGAGCAGTTCTTC	CASSDKRGAYNEQFF
TRBD2	TRBJ2-1	NA	TRBV9	TGTGCCAGCAGCGTCCCTGGGGGGAGGGCTAGCAATGAGCAGTTCTTC	CASSVPGGRASNEQFF
TRBD1	TRBJ2-3	once	TRBV6-2/TRBV6-3	TGTGCCAGCAGCACTCACGGGACAGGGTCAGATACGCAGTATTTT	CASSTHGTGSDTQYF
NA	TRBJ2-7	NA	TRBV19	TGTGCCAGTAGAAACCTAGGGGGAAACTCCTACGAGCAGTACTTC	CASRNLGGNSYEQYF
TRBD1	TRBJ2-1	NA	TRBV28	TGTGCCAGCACTTTATGGGGACAGGGAGTAAGGCAGTTCTTC	CASTLWGQGVRQFF
NA	TRBJ1-3	once	TRBV6-5	TGTGCCAGCAGTTATCGGGCAGGGTCTGGAAACACCATATATTTT	CASSYRAGSGNTIYF
NA	TRBJ1-5	once	TRBV6-5	TGTGCCAGCAGTTACTCGGGGGGGAGCAATCAGCCCCAGCATTTT	CASSYSGGSNQPQHF
NA	TRBJ2-5	NA	TRBV18	TGTGCCAGCTCATCCTCTGACAGGGAGGAACAAGAGACCCAGTACTTC	CASSSSDREEQETQYF
TRBD2	TRBJ2-3	NA	TRBV5-4	TGTGCCAGCAGCTGGGGACTAGAGCCAGATACGCAGTATTTT	CASSWGLEPDTQYF
TRBD2	TRBJ2-4	NA	TRBV6-2/TRBV6-3	TGTGCCAGCAGTTACTCGCTGGGGACTAGCGGGAGGAACATTCAGTACTTC	CASSYSLGTSGRNIQYF
TRBD1	TRBJ1-1	NA	TRBV14	TGTGCCAGCAGCCTTCACAGGACAGGGGAGGACACTGAAGCTTTCTTT	CASSLHRTGEDTEAFF
TRBD1	TRBJ1-1	NA	TRBV2	TGTGCCAGCAGGGTGACAGGGGGAAACACTGAAGCTTTCTTT	CASRVTGGNTEAFF
TRBD2	TRBJ2-2	NA	TRBV4-2	TGTGCCAGCCGTCGGGGGGACACCGGGGAGCTGTTTTTT	CASRRGDTGELFF
TRBD1	TRBJ1-2	NA	TRBV28	TGTGCCAGCAGTCTCCAGGGGGCGATAAGTGGCTACACCTTC	CASSLQGAISGYTF
TRBD1	TRBJ2-5	NA	TRBV7-2	TGTGCCAGCAGCCCACAGGGGCCCCCCGGGGAGACCCAGTACTTC	CASSPQGPPGETQYF